A selection of T cell receptor beta chains follows, all from one sample in a study of blood T cell repertoires in COVID-19. Data came from immunoSEQ multiplex PCR; TCRdb stores just in-frame clones and leaves some out. The sample shows fewer than 350,000 clones, approximately 91% of them seen only once. The sequenced material came from PBMCs or T cells enriched from blood (not recorded which). The receptor source for this set is a woman under 40 who had recovered from COVID-19. CDR3s include the opening cysteine and the closing phenylalanine or tryptophan. The size field is filled for only some rows; it gives once, few, many or a size class.

clone_size v_call cdr3_aa
NA TRBV5-1 CASSTQRERGDEQFF
NA TRBV7-9 CASSLDSGGENEAFF
NA TRBV5-1 CASSSSGTDRNTIYF
NA TRBV7-2 CASSGLAGVTDTQYF
NA TRBV21-1 CASSRGVRTGELFF
NA TRBV2 CASSEGRNQPQHF
NA TRBV27 CASSYAFLAGRKPQHF
NA TRBV7-2 CASSPGGDWTVGDGYTF
NA TRBV12-3/TRBV12-4 CASSFVYGYTF
NA TRBV7-8 CASSWDRDAEAFF
NA TRBV25-1 CASSQARKQYF
NA TRBV9 CASSVGSGRVNEQFF
NA TRBV19 CASSIEGQRRNTEAFF
NA TRBV6-4 CASSTGTGGDGYTF
NA TRBV28 CASSLKNRVDFDSPLHF
NA TRBV6-5 CASSYQTGGSGNTIYF
NA TRBV11-2 CASSLGGDTEAFF
NA TRBV27 CASTKPGHVNEQYF
NA TRBV3-1/TRBV3-2 CASSQGAGGPFYGYTF
NA TRBV6-2/TRBV6-3 CASSHPPGTGGVQPQHF
NA TRBV7-2 CASSLELAGGPTETQYF
NA TRBV7-3 CASSLLAGGEQYF
NA TRBV19 CASSLQNTEAFF
NA TRBV6-1 CASSALAVDRGNTIYF
NA TRBV5-6 CASSLRFLGTRNTEAFF
NA TRBV5-1 CASSSLAKNIQYF
NA TRBV27 CASSPVGLSQPQHF
NA TRBV6-5 CASKERPYSNQPQHF
NA TRBV6-2/TRBV6-3 CASSRNLPGTEAFF
NA TRBV10-3 CAISELTFMNTEAFF
NA TRBV18 CASSPPASGNYEQYF
NA TRBV7-9 CASAPPAATQYF
NA TRBV5-4 CASSLAGSYEQYF
NA TRBV28 CASSFRETGNTIYF
once TRBV30 CAWNIRRGLFNGYTF
once TRBV28 CASSIWTGLGNEKLFF
few TRBV7-9 CASSLFGTGNTEAFF
NA TRBV4-2 CASSPSWTGLAGVGITDTQYF
once TRBV2 CASIRTGELFF
NA TRBV2 CASSDLTGNQPQHF
NA TRBV5-1 CASSPWLSGLDASTDTQYF
NA TRBV4-1 CASSQVQGEAFF
few TRBV5-4 CASSPPGQGYSEAFF
once TRBV18 CASSPFGQTANYGYTF
NA TRBV7-8 CASSLLSGPLANTEAFF
once TRBV7-3 CASSLSGGLTDTQYF
NA TRBV19 CASSQATDSLRTEAFF
NA TRBV29-1 CSVSGQSTEAFF
NA TRBV15 CATSRGGTARPRDTF
NA TRBV6-2/TRBV6-3 CASSQGLPPQHF